This is a list of T cell receptor beta chains from one sample in a study of T cells after posttransplantation cyclophosphamide. The repertoire was sequenced with immunoSEQ multiplex PCR; TCRdb's copy has only in-frame clones and lacks some. The table includes about 36,000 clones, around 80% detected once. The specimen comprised CD4+ T cells sorted from blood, sampled around 2,000 days after a stem cell transplant with posttransplant cyclophosphamide. Receptor source: a female patient aged 40-50 years who received an allogeneic stem cell transplant from a related donor, was CMV-positive, and had no GVHD. The graft donor may account for some of the T cells. Each CDR3 is given with its conserved first and last residue. D genes are given only for firm matches.

NA	TRBV7-2	TRBJ1-2	CASSSPGRELMGYTF
NA	TRBV9	TRBJ1-4	CASSVGEGALGEKLFF
NA	TRBV12-5	TRBJ2-2	CASGLIEGGLGTGELFF
NA	TRBV19	TRBJ1-5	CASSIGRRAMQPQHF
NA	TRBV5-1	TRBJ2-7	CASSLRGSYEQYF
NA	TRBV6-5	TRBJ2-7	CASSRAREATYEQYF
TRBD1	TRBV6-5	TRBJ2-7	CASSAGQAQYF
NA	TRBV5-6	TRBJ1-2	CASSLAVYSGYTF
NA	TRBV2	TRBJ1-3	CASTASAGNTIYF
NA	TRBV5-4	TRBJ1-5	CASSRGFGQPQHF
TRBD1	TRBV11-2	TRBJ2-7	CASSLELGQGVSSYEQYF
NA	TRBV6-1	TRBJ1-5	CASSVRNQPQHF
NA	TRBV7-6	TRBJ2-3	CASSLLTDTQYF
NA	TRBV7-2	TRBJ2-3	CASSGTGLRTDTQYF
TRBD1	TRBV18	TRBJ2-7	CASSSGDRGHEQYF
TRBD2	TRBV9	TRBJ2-1	CASSVGSGGYNEQFF
TRBD2	TRBV7-8	TRBJ2-5	CASSFPGLAGGQGRETQYF
NA	TRBV5-4	TRBJ1-2	CASSLTRDLYGYTF
NA	TRBV13	TRBJ1-5	CASSPQVREVQPQHF
NA	TRBV11-2	TRBJ1-1	CASSADGMNTEAFF
NA	TRBV7-9	TRBJ1-5	CASSDTGRTQHF
NA	TRBV6-1	TRBJ2-1	CASFGLIGDNEQFF
NA	TRBV5-6	TRBJ2-3	CASSLEGADTQYF
TRBD1	TRBV6-4	TRBJ1-2	CASRDRAGGYTF
TRBD2	TRBV7-6	TRBJ2-1	CASSANSLAEQFF
NA	TRBV6-5	TRBJ1-1	CASSSPGRVGALGAFF
NA	TRBV5-6	TRBJ2-1	CASRFHGGQSYNEQFF
TRBD1	TRBV18	TRBJ2-7	CASSPAQGVYEQYF
NA	TRBV4-1	TRBJ1-2	CASSQGPSVYGYTF
NA	TRBV5-5	TRBJ1-5	CASSPGQTNQPQHF
TRBD2	TRBV5-1	TRBJ2-1	CASSLNLAGANNEQFF
NA	TRBV2	TRBJ2-7	CASSIWTPGSEQYF
TRBD1	TRBV19	TRBJ1-5	CASSFLDRGGNQPQHF
NA	TRBV9	TRBJ2-6	CASSVSVSGANVLTF
TRBD1	TRBV18	TRBJ2-6	CASSPQGAQIGANVLTF
NA	TRBV7-9	TRBJ2-3	CASSLGKGVTDTQYF
TRBD1	TRBV10-3	TRBJ2-1	CAISESVDRGRNEQFF
NA	TRBV7-9	TRBJ1-6	CASSLASRDSPLHF
NA	TRBV21-1	TRBJ2-5	CASGEERAGGPMTQYF
NA	TRBV14	TRBJ2-1	CASSWAPGNEQFF
NA	TRBV7-2	TRBJ1-5	CASSRDLGEVQPQHF
NA	TRBV10-3	TRBJ2-3	CAISEWGTQGTDTQYF
TRBD2	TRBV11-2	TRBJ2-1	CASSFWTSGNNEQFF
NA	TRBV25-1	TRBJ2-7	CASSVAYEQYF
NA	TRBV27	TRBJ1-1	CASSLAGLNTEAFF
NA	TRBV4-2	TRBJ1-4	CASSQEVATFRDEKLFF
NA	TRBV7-2	TRBJ2-1	CASSLSGPFEQFF
NA	TRBV27	TRBJ1-5	CASRSPFRIVSNQPQHF
NA	TRBV6-4	TRBJ1-5	CASSDSARVAQPQHF
TRBD1	TRBV9	TRBJ2-7	CASSVAGQGAPYEQYF
NA	TRBV27	TRBJ1-1	CASSSRFMNTEAFF
TRBD1	TRBV7-9	TRBJ2-6	CASRSDRGTGANVLTF
NA	TRBV7-2	TRBJ1-1	CASSLWAPTEAFF
TRBD1	TRBV2	TRBJ2-7	CASSGDRGREQYF